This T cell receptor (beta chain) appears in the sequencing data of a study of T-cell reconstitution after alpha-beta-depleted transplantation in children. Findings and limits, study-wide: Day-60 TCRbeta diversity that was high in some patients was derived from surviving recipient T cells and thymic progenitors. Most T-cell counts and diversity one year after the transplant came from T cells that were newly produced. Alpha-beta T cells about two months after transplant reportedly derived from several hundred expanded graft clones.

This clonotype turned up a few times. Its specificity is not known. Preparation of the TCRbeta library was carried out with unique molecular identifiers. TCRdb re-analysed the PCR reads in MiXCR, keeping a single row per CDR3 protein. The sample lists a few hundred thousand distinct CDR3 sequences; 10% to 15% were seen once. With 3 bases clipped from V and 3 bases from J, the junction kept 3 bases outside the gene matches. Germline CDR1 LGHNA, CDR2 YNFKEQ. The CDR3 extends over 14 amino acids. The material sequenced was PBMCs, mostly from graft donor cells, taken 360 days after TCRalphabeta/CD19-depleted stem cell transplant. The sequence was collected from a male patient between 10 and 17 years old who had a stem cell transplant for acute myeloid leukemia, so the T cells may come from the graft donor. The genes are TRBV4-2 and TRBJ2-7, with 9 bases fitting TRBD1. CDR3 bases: TGTGCCAGCAGCCATACAGGGGGCCACTACGAGCAGTACTTC. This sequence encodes CASSHTGGHYEQYF.